This paragraph reports one T cell receptor (beta chain). The antigen is not known. The material for each subset, its genomic DNA, was split evenly across several immunoSEQ plates. Authors' analysis steps: From ImmunoSEQ came sequences covering only the junction and carrying no quality scores, so filtering differed. The assay was immunoSEQ multiplex PCR, and TCRdb's table has in-frame clones only and misses some. V, J and clone size are those of that table, while D and trimming were read from the DNA. The table has roughly 2,000,000 clones, around 93% seen once; the top ten hold around 1.8%. CD8 cells regarded as naive lacked CD45RO, were positively chosen for CCR7, and omitted terminally differentiated effector memory CD45RA+ cells. Healthy HIV-negative adults with no recent acute infections or vaccinations were recruited as donors. These data belong to a study of shared clonotypes between healthy human individuals. Study-wide points: Lower generation probabilities were found for non-shared clonotypes than for those shared by all four donors.

Germline V gives CDR1 MNHEY, CDR2 SMNVEV (reference sequence). The CDR3 contains 14 residues. V was trimmed by 5 bases and J by 2 bases, leaving 13 bases between them. The rearrangement joins TRBV27 to TRBJ2-7; D gene ambiguous. The receptor was isolated from a man aged 18 to 29 in good health. Some clones in this sample may be carry-over from other donors' samples. The sample taken for sequencing was naive CD8+ T cells from PBMCs. CDR3: CASSPSWGTYEQYF. Here the CDR3 DNA reads TGTGCCAGCAGTCCTTCTTGGGGAACCTACGAGCAGTACTTC.